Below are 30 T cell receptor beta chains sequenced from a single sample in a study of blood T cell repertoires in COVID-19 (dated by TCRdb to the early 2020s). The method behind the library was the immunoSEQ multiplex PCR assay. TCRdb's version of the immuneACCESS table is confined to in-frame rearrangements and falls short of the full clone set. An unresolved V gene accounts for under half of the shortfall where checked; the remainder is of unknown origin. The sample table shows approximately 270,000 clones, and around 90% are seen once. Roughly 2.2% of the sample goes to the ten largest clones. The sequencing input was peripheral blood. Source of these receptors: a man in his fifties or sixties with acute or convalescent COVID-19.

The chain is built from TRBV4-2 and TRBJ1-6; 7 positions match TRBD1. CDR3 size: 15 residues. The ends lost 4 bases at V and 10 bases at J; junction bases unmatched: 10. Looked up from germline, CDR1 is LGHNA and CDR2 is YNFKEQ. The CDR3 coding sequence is TGTGCCAGCAGCCCGAGTGACAGGGACGGATCACCCCTCCACTTT. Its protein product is CASSPSDRDGSPLHF.

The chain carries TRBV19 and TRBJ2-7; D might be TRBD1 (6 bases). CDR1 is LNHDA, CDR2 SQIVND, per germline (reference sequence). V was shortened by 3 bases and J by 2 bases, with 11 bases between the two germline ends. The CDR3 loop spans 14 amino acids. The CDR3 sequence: CASSMTGFPYEQYF. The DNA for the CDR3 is TGTGCCAGTAGTATGACAGGATTTCCCTACGAGCAGTACTTC.

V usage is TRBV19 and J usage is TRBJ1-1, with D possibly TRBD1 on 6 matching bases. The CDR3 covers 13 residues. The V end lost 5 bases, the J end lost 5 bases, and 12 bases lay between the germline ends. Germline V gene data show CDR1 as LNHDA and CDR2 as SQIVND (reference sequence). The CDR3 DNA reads TGTGCCAGTAGTCTGGCAGGGGTGACTGAAGCTTTCTTT. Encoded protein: CASSLAGVTEAFF.

This chain's CDR3 is CSASPLPVAGGQETQYF. As DNA, the CDR3 is TGCAGTGCTAGTCCTCTACCCGTAGCGGGGGGACAAGAGACCCAGTACTTC. The chain joins TRBV20-1 to TRBJ2-5; 10 nucleotides agree with TRBD2. Germline CDR1 reads DFQATT; CDR2 reads SNEGSKA (reference sequence). This CDR3 is 17 amino acids long. V gave up 3 bases and J gave up 2 bases; unmatched junction bases: 12.

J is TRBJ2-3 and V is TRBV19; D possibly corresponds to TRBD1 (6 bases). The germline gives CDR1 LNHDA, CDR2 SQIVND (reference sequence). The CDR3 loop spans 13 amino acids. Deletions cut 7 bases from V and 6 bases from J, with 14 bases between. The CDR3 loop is CASTNGQMDTQYF. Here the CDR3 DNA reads TGTGCCAGTACCAACGGACAGATGGATACGCAGTATTTT.

CDR3 amino acids: CATFVIAKNIQYF. The CDR3 DNA reads TGTGCCACCTTTGTTATAGCCAAAAACATTCAGTACTTC. This chain links TRBV6-5 with TRBJ2-4; D unresolved. With 10 bases removed from V and 0 bases from J, the gap between germline ends came to 10 bases. The length of the CDR3 is 13 residues. CDR1 is MNHEY and CDR2 is SVGAGI in the germline V gene.

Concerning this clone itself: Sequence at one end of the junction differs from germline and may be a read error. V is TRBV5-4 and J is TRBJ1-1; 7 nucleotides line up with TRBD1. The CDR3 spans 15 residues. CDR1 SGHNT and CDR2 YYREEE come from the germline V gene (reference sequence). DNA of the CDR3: TGTGCCAGCAGTTTGGGGGACAGAATATACACTGAAGCTTTCTTT. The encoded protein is CASSLGDRIYTEAFF.

CDR3 amino acids: CAWSVQGSLGSNQPQHF. The CDR3 region has the DNA TGTGCCTGGAGTGTACAGGGGTCCCTCGGGAGCAATCAGCCCCAGCATTTT. The chain employs TRBV30 and TRBJ1-5, with 7 bases identical to TRBD1. The V segment lost 0 bases and the J segment 1 base; nucleotides outside the gene matches: 9. Germline loops: CDR1 GTSNPN, CDR2 SVGIG (reference sequence). The CDR3 has 17 amino acids.

CDR3 bases: TGCAGCGTTAGAGGGAGCCGGCCTGAAGCTTTCTTT. It encodes CSVRGSRPEAFF. The chain uses TRBV29-1 and TRBJ1-1; D is undetermined. The CDR3 covers 12 residues. Germline values: CDR1 SQVTM, CDR2 ANQGSEA. Trimming shortened V by 5 bases and J by 6 bases, and 13 bases separated the two germline ends.

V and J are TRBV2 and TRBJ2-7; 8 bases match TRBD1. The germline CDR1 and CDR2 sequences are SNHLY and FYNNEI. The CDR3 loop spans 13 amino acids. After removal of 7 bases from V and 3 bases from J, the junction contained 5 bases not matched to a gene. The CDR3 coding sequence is TGTGCCAGCAAACAGGGGGTTATCTACGAGCAGTACTTC. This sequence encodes CASKQGVIYEQYF. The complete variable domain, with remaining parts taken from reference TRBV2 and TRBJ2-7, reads EPEVTQTPSHQVTQMGQEVILRCVPISNHLYFYWYRQILGQKVEFLVSFYNNEISEKSEIFDDQFSVERPDGSNFTLKIRSTKLEDSAMYFCASKQGVIYEQYFGPGTRLTVT.

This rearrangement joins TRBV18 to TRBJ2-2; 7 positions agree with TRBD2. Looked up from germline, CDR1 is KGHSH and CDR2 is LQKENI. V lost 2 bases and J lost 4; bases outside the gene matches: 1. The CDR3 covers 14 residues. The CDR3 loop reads CASSPTSVTGELFF. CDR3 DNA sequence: TGTGCCAGCTCACCAACTAGCGTCACCGGGGAGCTGTTTTTT.

The CDR3 DNA reads as TGTGCCAGCCCCCCGAGGGGTAGCGGCCGTCGGTTAGAGCAGTTCTTC. The encoded protein is CASPPRGSGRRLEQFF. The gene calls are TRBV7-2 and TRBJ2-1; D may be TRBD2 (6 bases). Looked up from germline, CDR1 is SGHTA and CDR2 is FQGNSA. V was pared by 8 bases and J by 10 bases, with 27 bases between. This CDR3 is built from 16 residues.

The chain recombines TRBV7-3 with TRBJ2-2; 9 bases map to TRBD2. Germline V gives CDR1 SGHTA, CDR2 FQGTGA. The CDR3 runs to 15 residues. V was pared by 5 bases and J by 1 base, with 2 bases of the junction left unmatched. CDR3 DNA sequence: TGTGCCAGCAGCCGTAGCGGGGGGAACACCGGGGAGCTGTTTTTT. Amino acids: CASSRSGGNTGELFF.

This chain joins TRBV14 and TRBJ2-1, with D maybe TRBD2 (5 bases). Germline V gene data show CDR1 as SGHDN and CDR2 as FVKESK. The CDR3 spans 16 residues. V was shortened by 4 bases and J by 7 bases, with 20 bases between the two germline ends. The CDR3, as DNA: TGTGCCAGCAGCCCCGGAGGTGGGCCACTGGGGAATGAGCAGTTCTTC. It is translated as CASSPGGGPLGNEQFF.

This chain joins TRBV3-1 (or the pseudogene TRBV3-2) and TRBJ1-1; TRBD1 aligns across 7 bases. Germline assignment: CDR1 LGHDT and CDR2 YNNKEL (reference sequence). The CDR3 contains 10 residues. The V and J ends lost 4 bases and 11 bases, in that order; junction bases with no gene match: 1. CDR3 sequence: CASSPRGAFF. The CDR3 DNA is TGTGCCAGCAGCCCCAGGGGGGCTTTCTTT.

CDR3 DNA sequence: TGTGCCAGCAGCGTAGGAGGCAGGCCGGGGCAGCCCCAGCATTTT. As protein: CASSVGGRPGQPQHF. V gene TRBV9 combines with J gene TRBJ1-5; D is ambiguous. CDR3 length: 15 residues. Trimming cost V 0 bases and J 7 bases, with 14 bases left between them. Germline-derived CDR1 and CDR2 are SGDLS and YYNGEE.

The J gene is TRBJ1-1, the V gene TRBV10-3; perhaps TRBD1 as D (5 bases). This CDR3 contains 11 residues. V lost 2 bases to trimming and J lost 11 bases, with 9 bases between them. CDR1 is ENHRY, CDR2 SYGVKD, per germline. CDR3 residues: CAISEDKGAFF. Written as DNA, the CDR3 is TGTGCCATCAGTGAGGACAAGGGGGCTTTCTTT.

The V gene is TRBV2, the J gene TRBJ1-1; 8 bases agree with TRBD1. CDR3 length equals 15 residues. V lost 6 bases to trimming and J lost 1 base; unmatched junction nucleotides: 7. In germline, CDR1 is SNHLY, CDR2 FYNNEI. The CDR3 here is CASSVDRGGNTEAFF. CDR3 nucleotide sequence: TGTGCCAGCAGCGTTGACAGGGGCGGGAACACTGAAGCTTTCTTT.

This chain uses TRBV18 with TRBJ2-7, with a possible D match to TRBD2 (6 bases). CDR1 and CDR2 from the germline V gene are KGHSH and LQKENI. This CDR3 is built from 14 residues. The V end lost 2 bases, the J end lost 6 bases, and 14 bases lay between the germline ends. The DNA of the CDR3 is TGTGCCAGCTCACCATTGGGGGGTCCTTCCGAGCAGTACTTC. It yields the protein CASSPLGGPSEQYF. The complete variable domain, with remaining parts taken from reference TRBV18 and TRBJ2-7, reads NAGVMQNPRHLVRRRGQEARLRCSPMKGHSHVYWYRQLPEEGLKFMVYLQKENIIDESGMPKERFSAEFPKEGPSILRIQQVVRGDSAAYFCASSPLGGPSEQYFGPGTRLTVT.

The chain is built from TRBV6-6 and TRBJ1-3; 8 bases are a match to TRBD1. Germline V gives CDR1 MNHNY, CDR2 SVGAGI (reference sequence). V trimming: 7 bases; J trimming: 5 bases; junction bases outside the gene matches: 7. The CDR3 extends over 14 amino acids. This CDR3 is CASILGQGRNTIYF. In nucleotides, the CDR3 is TGTGCCAGCATCCTCGGACAGGGCCGAAACACCATATATTTT.

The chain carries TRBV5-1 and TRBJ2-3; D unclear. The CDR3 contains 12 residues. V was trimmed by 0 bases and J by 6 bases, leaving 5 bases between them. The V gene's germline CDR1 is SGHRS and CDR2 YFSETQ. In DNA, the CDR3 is TGCGCCAGCAGCTTGGAAGAGGATACGCAGTATTTT. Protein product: CASSLEEDTQYF.

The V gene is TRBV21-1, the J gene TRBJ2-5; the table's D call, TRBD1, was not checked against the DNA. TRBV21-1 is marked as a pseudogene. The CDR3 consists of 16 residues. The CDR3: CASTTPDRGRQETQYF. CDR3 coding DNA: TGTGCCAGCACCACCCCCGACAGGGGCCGTCAAGAGACCCAGTACTTC.

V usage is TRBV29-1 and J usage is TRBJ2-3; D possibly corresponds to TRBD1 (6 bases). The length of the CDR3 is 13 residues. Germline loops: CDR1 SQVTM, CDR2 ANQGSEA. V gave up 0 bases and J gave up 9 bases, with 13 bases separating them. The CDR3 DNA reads TGCAGCGTTGAAGATCGAGGACAGAGGACGCAGTATTTT. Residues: CSVEDRGQRTQYF.

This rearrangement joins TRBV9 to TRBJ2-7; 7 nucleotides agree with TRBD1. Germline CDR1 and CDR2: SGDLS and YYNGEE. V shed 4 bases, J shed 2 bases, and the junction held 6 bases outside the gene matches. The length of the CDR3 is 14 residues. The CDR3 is CASSSRDSPYEQYF. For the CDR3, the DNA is TGTGCCAGCAGCTCTCGGGACAGCCCCTACGAGCAGTACTTC.

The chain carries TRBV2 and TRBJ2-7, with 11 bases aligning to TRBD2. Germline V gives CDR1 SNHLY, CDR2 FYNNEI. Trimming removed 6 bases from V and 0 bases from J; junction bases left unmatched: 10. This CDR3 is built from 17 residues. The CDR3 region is CASRELAGARSSYEQYF. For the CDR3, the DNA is TGTGCCAGCAGAGAACTAGCGGGGGCCCGAAGCTCCTACGAGCAGTACTTC. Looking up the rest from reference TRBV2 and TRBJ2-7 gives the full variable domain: EPEVTQTPSHQVTQMGQEVILRCVPISNHLYFYWYRQILGQKVEFLVSFYNNEISEKSEIFDDQFSVERPDGSNFTLKIRSTKLEDSAMYFCASRELAGARSSYEQYFGPGTRLTVT.

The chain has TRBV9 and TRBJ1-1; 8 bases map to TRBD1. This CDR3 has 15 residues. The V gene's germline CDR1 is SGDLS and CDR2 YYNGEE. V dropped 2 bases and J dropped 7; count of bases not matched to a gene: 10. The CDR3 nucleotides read TGTGCCAGCAGCGTGGGTCAGGGGGCGCATAGTGAAGCTTTCTTT. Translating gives CASSVGQGAHSEAFF.

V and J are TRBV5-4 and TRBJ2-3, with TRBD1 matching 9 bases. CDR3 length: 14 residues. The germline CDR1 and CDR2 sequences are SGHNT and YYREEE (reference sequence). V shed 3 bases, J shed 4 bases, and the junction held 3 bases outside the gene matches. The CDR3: CASSSGQGSDTQYF. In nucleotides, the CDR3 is TGTGCCAGCAGCTCTGGACAGGGGTCAGATACGCAGTATTTT.

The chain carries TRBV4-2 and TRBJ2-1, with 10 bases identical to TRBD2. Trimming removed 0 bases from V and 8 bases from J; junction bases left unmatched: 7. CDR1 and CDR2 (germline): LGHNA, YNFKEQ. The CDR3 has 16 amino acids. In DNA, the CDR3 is TGTGCCAGCAGCCAAGAAAATAGCGGGGGGTACTATGAGCAGTTCTTC. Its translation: CASSQENSGGYYEQFF.

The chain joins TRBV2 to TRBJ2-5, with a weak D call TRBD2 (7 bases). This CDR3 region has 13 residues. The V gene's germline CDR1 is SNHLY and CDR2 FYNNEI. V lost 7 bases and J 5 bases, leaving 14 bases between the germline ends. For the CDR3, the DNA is TGTGCCAGCATTTGGGGGGGCGGGGAGACCCAGTACTTC. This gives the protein CASIWGGGETQYF.

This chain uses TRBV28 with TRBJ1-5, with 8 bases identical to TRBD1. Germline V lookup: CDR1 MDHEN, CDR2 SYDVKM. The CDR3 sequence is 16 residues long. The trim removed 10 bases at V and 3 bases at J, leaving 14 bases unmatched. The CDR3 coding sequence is TGTGCCACCACTGCGAGCGGCAGGGGGCTCAATCAGCCCCAGCATTTT. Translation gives CATTASGRGLNQPQHF.